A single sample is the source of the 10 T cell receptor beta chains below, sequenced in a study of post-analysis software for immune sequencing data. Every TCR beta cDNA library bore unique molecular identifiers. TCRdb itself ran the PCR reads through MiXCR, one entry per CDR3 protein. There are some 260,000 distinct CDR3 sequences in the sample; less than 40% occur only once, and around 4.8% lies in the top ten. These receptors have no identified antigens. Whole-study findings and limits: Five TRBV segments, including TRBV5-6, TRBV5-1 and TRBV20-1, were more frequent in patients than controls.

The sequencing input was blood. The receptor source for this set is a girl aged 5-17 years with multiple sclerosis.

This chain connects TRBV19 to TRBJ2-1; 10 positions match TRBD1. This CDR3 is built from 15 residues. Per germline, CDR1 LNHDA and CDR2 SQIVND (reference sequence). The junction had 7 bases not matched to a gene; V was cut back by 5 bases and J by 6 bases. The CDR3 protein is CASSAPGQGINEQFF. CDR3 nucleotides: TGTGCCAGTAGTGCCCCGGGACAGGGGATCAATGAGCAGTTCTTC.

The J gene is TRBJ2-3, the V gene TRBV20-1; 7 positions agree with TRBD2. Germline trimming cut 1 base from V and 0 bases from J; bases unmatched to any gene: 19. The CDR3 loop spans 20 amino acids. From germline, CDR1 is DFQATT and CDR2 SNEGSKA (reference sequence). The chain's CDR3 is CSARVGAGLPGRLSTDTQYF. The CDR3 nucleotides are TGCAGTGCTAGAGTTGGAGCGGGGCTTCCCGGCCGGCTAAGCACAGATACGCAGTATTTT.

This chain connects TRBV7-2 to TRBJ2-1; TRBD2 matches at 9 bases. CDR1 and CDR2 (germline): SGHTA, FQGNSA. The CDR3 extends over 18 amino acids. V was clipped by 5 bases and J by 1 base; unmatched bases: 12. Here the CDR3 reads CASSPVPELAGSYNEQFF. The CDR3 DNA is TGTGCCAGCAGCCCCGTTCCGGAACTAGCGGGTTCCTACAATGAGCAGTTCTTC.

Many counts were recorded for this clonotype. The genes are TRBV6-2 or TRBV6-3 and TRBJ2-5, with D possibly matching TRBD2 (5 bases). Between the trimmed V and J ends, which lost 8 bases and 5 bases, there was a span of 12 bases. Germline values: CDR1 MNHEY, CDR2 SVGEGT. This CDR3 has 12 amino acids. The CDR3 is CASSPGDETQYF. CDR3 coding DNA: TGTGCCAGCTCCCCCGGGGATGAGACCCAGTACTTC.

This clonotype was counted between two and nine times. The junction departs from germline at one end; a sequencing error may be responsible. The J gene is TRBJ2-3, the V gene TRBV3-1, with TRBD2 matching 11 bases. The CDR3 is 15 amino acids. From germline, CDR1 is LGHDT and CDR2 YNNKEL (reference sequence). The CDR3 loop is CDSSQTSGRSDTQYF. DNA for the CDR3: TGTGACAGCAGCCAAACTAGCGGGAGATCGGATACGCAGTATTTT.

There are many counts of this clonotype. The CDR3: CASSVGVSGSYEQYF. The DNA for the CDR3 is TGTGCCAGCAGCGTAGGGGTCAGCGGCTCCTACGAGCAGTACTTC. The chain recombines TRBV9 with TRBJ2-7; possibly TRBD2 for D (5 bases). The CDR3 is 15 amino acids. Germline values: CDR1 SGDLS, CDR2 YYNGEE. V was trimmed by 0 bases and J by 0 bases, leaving 10 bases between them.

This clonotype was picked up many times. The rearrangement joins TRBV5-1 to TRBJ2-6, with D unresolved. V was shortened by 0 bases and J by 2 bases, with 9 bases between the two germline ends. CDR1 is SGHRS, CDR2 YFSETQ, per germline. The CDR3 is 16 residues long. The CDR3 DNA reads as TGCGCCAGCAGCTTGGGCGGCCTAACTGGGGCCAACGTCCTGACTTTC. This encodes CASSLGGLTGANVLTF. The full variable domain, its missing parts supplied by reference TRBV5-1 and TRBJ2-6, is KAGVTQTPRYLIKTRGQQVTLSCSPISGHRSVSWYQQTPGQGLQFLFEYFSETQRNKGNFPGRFSGRQFSNSRSEMNVSTLELGDSALYLCASSLGGLTGANVLTFGAGSRLTVL.

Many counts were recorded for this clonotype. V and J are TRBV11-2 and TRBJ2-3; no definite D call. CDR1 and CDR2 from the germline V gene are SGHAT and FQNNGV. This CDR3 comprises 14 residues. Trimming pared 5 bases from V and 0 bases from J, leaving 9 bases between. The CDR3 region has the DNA TGTGCCAGCAGCCCGCGAGTTAGCACAGATACGCAGTATTTT. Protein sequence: CASSPRVSTDTQYF.

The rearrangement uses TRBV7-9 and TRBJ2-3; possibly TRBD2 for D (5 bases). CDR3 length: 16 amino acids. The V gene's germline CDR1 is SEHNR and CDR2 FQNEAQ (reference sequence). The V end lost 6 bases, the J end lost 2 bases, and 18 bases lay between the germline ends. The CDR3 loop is CASRSISAENTDTQYF. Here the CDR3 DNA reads TGTGCCAGCAGGTCGATTAGCGCAGAAAACACAGATACGCAGTATTTT.

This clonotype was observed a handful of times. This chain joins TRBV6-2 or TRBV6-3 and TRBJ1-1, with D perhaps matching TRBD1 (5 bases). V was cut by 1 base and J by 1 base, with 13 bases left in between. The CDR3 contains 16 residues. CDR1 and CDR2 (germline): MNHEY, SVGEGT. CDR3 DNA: TGTGCCAGCAGTTACTTCGATGCCAGGGAGAACACTGAAGCTTTCTTT. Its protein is CASSYFDARENTEAFF.